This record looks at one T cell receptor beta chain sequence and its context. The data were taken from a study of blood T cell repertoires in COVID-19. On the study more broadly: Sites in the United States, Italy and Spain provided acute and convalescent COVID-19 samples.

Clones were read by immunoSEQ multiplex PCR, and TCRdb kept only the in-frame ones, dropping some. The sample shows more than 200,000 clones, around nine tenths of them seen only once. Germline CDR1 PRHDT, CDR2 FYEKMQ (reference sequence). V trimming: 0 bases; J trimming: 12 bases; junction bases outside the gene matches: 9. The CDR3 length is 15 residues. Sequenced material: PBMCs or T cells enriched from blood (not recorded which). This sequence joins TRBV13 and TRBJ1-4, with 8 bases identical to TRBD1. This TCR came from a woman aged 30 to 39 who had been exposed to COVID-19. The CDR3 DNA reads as TGTGCCAGCAGCTTAGGAGTTACAGGGGGAACGGAACTGTTTTTT. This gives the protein CASSLGVTGGTELFF.